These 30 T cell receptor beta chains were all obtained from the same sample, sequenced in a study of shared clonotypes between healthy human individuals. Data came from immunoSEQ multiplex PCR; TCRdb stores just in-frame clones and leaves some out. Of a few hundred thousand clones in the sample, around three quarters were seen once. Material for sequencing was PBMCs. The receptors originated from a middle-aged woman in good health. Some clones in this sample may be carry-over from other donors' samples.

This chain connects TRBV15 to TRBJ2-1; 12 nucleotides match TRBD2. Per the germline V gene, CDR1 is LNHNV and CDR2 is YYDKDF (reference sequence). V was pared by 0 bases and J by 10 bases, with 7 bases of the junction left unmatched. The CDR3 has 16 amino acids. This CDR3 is CATSRDLLAGGREQFF. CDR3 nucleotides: TGTGCCACCAGCAGAGACCTGCTAGCGGGAGGGCGGGAGCAGTTCTTC.

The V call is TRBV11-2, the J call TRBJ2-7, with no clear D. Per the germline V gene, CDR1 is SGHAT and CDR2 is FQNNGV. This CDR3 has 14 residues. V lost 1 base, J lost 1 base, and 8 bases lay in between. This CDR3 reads CASSLAHESYEQYF. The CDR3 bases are TGTGCCAGCAGCTTAGCCCACGAATCCTACGAGCAGTACTTC.

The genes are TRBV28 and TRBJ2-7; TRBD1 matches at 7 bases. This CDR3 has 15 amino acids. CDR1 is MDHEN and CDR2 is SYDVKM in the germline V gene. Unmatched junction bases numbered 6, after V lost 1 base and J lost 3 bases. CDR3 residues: CASSLLVGGGYEQYF. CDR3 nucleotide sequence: TGTGCCAGCAGTTTATTAGTAGGGGGCGGCTACGAGCAGTACTTC.

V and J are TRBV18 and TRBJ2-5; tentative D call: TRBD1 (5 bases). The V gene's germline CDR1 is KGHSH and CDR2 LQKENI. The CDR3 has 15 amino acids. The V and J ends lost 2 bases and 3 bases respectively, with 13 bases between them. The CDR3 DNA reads TGTGCCAGCTCACCAGGTCCCCAGGGAAAAGAGACCCAGTACTTC. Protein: CASSPGPQGKETQYF.

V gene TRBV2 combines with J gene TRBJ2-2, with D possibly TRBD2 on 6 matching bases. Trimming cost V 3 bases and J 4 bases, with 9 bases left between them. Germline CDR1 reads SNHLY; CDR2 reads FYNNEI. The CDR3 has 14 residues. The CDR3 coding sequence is TGTGCCAGCAGTGAGCAGGGAGGCACCGGGGAGCTGTTTTTT. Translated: CASSEQGGTGELFF.

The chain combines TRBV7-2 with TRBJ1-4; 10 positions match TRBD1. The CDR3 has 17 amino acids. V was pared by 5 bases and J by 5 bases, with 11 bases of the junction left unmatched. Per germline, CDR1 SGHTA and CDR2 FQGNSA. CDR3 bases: TGTGCCAGCAGCACACAAACCTCGGGACAGGGGAATGAAAAACTGTTTTTT. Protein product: CASSTQTSGQGNEKLFF.

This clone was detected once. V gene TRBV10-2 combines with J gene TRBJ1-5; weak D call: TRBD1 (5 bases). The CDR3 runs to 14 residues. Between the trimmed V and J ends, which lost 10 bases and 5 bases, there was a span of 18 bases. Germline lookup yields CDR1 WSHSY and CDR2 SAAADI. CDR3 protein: CATSGVGRDQPQHF. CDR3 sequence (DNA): TGCGCCACATCGGGGGTTGGGCGAGATCAGCCCCAGCATTTT.

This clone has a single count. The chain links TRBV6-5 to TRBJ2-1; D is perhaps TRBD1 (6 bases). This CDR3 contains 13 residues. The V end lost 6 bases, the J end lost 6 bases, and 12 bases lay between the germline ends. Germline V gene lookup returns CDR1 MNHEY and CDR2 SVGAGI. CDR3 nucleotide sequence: TGTGCCAGCAGGACGGGACAATCCAATGAGCAGTTCTTC. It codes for CASRTGQSNEQFF.

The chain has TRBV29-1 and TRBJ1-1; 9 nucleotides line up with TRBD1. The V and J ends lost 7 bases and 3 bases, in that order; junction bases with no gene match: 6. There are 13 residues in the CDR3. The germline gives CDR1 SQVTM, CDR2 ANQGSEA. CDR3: CSALTGGDTEAFF. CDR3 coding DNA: TGCAGCGCCCTGACAGGGGGTGACACTGAAGCTTTCTTT. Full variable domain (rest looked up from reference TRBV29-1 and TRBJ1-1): SAVISQKPSRDICQRGTSLTIQCQVDSQVTMMFWYRQQPGQSLTLIATANQGSEATYESGFVIDKFPISRPNLTFSTLTVSNMSPEDSSIYLCSALTGGDTEAFFGQGTRLTVV.

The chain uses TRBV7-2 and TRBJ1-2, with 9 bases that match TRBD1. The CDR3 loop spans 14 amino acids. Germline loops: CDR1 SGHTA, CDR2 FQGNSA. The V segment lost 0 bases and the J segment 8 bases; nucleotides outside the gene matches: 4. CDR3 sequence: CASSLARTGEGYTF. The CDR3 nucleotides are TGTGCCAGCAGCTTAGCGCGGACAGGGGAAGGCTACACCTTC.

Here the CDR3 reads CASSATGTGREKLFF. CDR3 coding DNA: TGCGCCAGCAGCGCAACCGGGACAGGGCGTGAAAAACTGTTTTTT. This sequence joins TRBV5-1 and TRBJ1-4; 9 bases line up with TRBD1. The CDR3 contains 15 residues. Germline CDR1 and CDR2: SGHRS and YFSETQ. V dropped 4 bases and J dropped 7; count of bases not matched to a gene: 8.

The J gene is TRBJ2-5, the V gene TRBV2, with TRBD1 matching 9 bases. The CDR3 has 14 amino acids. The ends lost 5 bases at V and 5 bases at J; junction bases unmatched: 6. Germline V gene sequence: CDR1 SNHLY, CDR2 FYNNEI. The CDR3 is CASSKTGGAETQYF. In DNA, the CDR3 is TGTGCCAGCAGTAAGACAGGGGGTGCGGAGACCCAGTACTTC.

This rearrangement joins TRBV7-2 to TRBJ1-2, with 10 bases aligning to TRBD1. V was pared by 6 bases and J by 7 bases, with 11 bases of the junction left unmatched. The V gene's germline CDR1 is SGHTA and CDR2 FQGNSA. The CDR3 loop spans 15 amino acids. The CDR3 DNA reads TGTGCCAGCAGGCGAGAGACAGGGGGCGTCCGTGGCTACACCTTC. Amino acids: CASRRETGGVRGYTF.

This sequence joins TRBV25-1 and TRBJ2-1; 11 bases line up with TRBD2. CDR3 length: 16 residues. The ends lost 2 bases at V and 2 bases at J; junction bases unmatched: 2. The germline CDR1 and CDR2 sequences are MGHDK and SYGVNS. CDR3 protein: CASSEILAGAYNEQFF. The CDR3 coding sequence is TGTGCCAGCAGTGAAATACTAGCGGGGGCCTACAATGAGCAGTTCTTC.

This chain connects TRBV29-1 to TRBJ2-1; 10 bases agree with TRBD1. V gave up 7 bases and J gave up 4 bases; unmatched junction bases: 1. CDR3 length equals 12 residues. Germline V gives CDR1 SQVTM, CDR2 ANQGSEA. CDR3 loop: CSGGQGYNEQFF. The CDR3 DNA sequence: TGCAGCGGGGGACAGGGGTACAATGAGCAGTTCTTC.

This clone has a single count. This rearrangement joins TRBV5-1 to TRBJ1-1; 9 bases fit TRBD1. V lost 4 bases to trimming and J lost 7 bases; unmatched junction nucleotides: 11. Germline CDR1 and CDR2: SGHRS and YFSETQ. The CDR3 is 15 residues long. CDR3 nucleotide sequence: TGCGCCAGCAGCCCGGCATCCGGGACAGGGATTGAAGCTTTCTTT. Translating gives CASSPASGTGIEAFF.

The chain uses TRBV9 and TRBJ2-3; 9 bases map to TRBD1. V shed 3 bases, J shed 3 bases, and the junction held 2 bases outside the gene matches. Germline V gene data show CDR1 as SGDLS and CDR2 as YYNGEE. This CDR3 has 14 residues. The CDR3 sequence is CASSAGQGTDTQYF. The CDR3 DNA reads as TGTGCCAGCAGCGCAGGACAGGGGACAGATACGCAGTATTTT.

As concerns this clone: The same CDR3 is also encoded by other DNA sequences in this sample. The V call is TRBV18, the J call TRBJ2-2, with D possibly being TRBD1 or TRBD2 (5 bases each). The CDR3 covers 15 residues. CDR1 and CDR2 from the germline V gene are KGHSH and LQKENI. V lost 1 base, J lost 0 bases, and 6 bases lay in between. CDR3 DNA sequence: TGTGCCAGCTCACCACAGGGACCGAACACCGGGGAGCTGTTTTTT. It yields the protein CASSPQGPNTGELFF. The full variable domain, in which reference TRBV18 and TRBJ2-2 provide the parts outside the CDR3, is NAGVMQNPRHLVRRRGQEARLRCSPMKGHSHVYWYRQLPEEGLKFMVYLQKENIIDESGMPKERFSAEFPKEGPSILRIQQVVRGDSAAYFCASSPQGPNTGELFFGEGSRLTVL.

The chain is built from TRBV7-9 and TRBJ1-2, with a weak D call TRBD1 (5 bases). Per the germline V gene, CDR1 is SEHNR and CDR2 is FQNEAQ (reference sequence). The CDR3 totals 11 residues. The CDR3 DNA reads TGTGTGGCAGGGTCTAACTATGGCTACACCTTC. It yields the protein CVAGSNYGYTF. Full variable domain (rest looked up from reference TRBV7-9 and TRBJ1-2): DTGVSQNPRHKITKRGQNVTFRCDPISEHNRLYWYRQTLGQGPEFLTYFQNEAQLEKSRLLSDRFSAERPKGSFSTLEIQRTEQGDSAMYLCVAGSNYGYTFGSGTRLTVV.

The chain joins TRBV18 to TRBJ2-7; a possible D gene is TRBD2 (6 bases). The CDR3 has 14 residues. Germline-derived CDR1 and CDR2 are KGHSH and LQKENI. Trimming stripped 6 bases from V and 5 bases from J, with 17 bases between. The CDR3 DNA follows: TGTGCCAGCTCCGCCCAGGGACTCTACGACGAGCAGTACTTC. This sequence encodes CASSAQGLYDEQYF.

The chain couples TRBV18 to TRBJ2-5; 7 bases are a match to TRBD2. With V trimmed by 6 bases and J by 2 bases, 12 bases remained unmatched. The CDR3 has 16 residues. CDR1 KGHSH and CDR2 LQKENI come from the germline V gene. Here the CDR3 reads CASSPWTGEGQETQYF. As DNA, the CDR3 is TGTGCCAGCTCCCCTTGGACTGGGGAGGGGCAAGAGACCCAGTACTTC.

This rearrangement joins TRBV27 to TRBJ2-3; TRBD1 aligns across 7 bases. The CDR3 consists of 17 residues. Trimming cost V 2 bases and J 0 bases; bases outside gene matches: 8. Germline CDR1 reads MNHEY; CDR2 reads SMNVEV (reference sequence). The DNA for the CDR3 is TGTGCCAGCAGTTTAGGGACAGCGCCTTCTAGCACAGATACGCAGTATTTT. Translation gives CASSLGTAPSSTDTQYF.

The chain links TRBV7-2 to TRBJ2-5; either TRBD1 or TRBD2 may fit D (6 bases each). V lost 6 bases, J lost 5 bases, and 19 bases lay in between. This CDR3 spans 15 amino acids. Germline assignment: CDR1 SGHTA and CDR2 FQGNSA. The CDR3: CASSSRQGSGETQYF. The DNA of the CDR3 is TGTGCCAGCAGTTCCCGTCAGGGGAGCGGGGAGACCCAGTACTTC.

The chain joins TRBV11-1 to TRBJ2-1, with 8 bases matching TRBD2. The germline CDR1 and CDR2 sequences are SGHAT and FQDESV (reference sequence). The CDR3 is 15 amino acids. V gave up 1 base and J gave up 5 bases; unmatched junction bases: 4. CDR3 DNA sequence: TGTGCCAGCAGCTTAGTTAGCGGGGCTCACAATGAGCAGTTCTTC. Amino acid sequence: CASSLVSGAHNEQFF. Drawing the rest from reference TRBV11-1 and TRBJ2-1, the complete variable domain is EAEVAQSPRYKITEKSQAVAFWCDPISGHATLYWYRQILGQGPELLVQFQDESVVDDSQLPKDRFSAERLKGVDSTLKIQPAELGDSAMYLCASSLVSGAHNEQFFGPGTRLTVL.

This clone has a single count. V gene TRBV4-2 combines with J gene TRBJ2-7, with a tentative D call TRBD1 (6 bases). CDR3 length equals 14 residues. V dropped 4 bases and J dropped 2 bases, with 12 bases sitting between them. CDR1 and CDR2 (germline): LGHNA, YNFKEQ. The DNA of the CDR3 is TGTGCCAGCAGCCGAGGGGGTTATCCCTACGAGCAGTACTTC. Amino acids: CASSRGGYPYEQYF.

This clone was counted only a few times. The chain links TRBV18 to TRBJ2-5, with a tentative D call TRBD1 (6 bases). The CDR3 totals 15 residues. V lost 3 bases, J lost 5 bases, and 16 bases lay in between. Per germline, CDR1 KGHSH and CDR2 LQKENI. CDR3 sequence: CASSPGTQQMETQYF. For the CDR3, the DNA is TGTGCCAGCTCACCCGGGACACAACAAATGGAGACCCAGTACTTC. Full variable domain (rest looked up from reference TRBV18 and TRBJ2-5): NAGVMQNPRHLVRRRGQEARLRCSPMKGHSHVYWYRQLPEEGLKFMVYLQKENIIDESGMPKERFSAEFPKEGPSILRIQQVVRGDSAAYFCASSPGTQQMETQYFGPGTRLLVL.

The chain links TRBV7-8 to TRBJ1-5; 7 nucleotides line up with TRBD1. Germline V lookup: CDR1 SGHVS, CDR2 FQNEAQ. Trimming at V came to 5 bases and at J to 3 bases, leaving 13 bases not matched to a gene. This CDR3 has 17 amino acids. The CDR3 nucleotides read TGTGCCAGCAGCCCGTTTGGCAGGGGGTCCGACAATCAGCCCCAGCATTTT. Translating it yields CASSPFGRGSDNQPQHF.

The CDR3 nucleotides read TGTGCCAGCAGTTTATTGGACAGGGATAATTCACCCCTCCACTTT. This translates into CASSLLDRDNSPLHF. The chain employs TRBV28 and TRBJ1-6; the match to TRBD1 covers 8 bases. The V and J ends lost 1 base and 5 bases, in that order; junction bases with no gene match: 1. The CDR3 contains 15 residues. The germline CDR1 and CDR2 sequences are MDHEN and SYDVKM.

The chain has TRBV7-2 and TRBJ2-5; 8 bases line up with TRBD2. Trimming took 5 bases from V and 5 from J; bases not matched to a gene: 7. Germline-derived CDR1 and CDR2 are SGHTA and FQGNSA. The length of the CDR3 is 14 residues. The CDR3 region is CASSGTSGTETQYF. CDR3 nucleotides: TGTGCCAGCAGCGGGACTAGTGGGACGGAGACCCAGTACTTC.

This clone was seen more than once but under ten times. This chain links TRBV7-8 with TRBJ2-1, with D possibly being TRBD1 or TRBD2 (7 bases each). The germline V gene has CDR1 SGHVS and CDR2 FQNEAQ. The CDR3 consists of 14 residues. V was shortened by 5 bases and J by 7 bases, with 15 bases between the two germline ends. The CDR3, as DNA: TGTGCCAGCAGCCAGGGGGGAGGGCCGAATGAGCAGTTCTTC. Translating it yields CASSQGGGPNEQFF.